These 22 T cell receptor beta chains were all obtained from the same sample, sequenced in a study of cytomegalovirus exposure and HLA in healthy donors. Vbeta (60) and Jbeta (13) primers were used in the PCR. Some clones are missing from TCRdb's copy, which holds only in-frame ones; the method was immunoSEQ multiplex PCR. The repertoire consists of some 98,000 clones, with about 81% occurring once and the leading ten covering roughly 1.5%. The sequenced sample consisted of PBMCs. These receptors all stem from a man aged 35 to 55 in good health and CMV-seronegative.

This chain joins TRBV28 and TRBJ1-4; tentatively, D is TRBD1 (5 bases). The V and J ends lost 9 bases and 8 bases respectively, with 19 bases between them. The length of the CDR3 is 14 residues. Germline CDR1 and CDR2: MDHEN and SYDVKM. In DNA form, the CDR3 reads TGTGCCAGTCGGGGGGGAGGGGCAGGGGAAAAACTGTTTTTT. Encoded protein: CASRGGGAGEKLFF.

CDR3 protein: CASSDPQPPRSEQYF. The CDR3 DNA is TGTGCCAGCAGTGATCCGCAGCCCCCTCGGAGCGAGCAGTACTTC. V usage is TRBV6-1 and J usage is TRBJ2-7; no clear D gene. The CDR3 spans 15 residues. The V gene lost 3 bases and the J gene lost 6 bases, with 18 bases spanning the gap. Germline lookup yields CDR1 MNHNS and CDR2 SASEGT.

As regards this clone: Distinct nucleotide sequences in the sample also encode this CDR3. The chain uses TRBV5-1 and TRBJ2-3; tentatively, D is TRBD1 (5 bases). The CDR3 consists of 14 residues. Between the trimmed V and J ends, which lost 2 bases and 6 bases, there was a span of 13 bases. Germline loops: CDR1 SGHRS, CDR2 YFSETQ. This chain's CDR3 is CASSLSGQDDTQYF. The CDR3 nucleotides read TGCGCCAGCAGCTTATCAGGGCAGGATGATACGCAGTATTTT.

The chain couples TRBV2 to TRBJ1-1, with D maybe TRBD1 (5 bases). Trimming cost V 4 bases and J 5 bases, with 14 bases left between them. The CDR3 extends over 14 amino acids. CDR1 SNHLY and CDR2 FYNNEI come from the germline V gene. CDR3 protein: CASSVRGGRTEAFF. Here the CDR3 DNA reads TGTGCCAGCAGTGTGCGGGGCGGCCGGACTGAAGCTTTCTTT.

The rearrangement joins TRBV5-1 to TRBJ2-6; D remains unclear. This CDR3 spans 16 amino acids. Germline values: CDR1 SGHRS, CDR2 YFSETQ. V was cut by 4 bases and J by 0 bases, with 11 bases left in between. CDR3: CASSPSAFSGANVLTF. DNA of the CDR3: TGCGCCAGCAGCCCCTCAGCGTTCTCTGGGGCCAACGTCCTGACTTTC.

The rearrangement uses TRBV5-1 and TRBJ2-7; 7 bases align to TRBD1. This CDR3 has 13 residues. Per germline, CDR1 SGHRS and CDR2 YFSETQ. J gave up 7 bases and V 4 bases, and 8 bases lay outside the gene matches. The CDR3 sequence is CASSVNRGGEQYF. Here the CDR3 DNA reads TGCGCCAGCAGCGTGAACAGGGGTGGGGAGCAGTACTTC.

V is TRBV6-4 and J is TRBJ1-1; TRBD1 is a possible D gene (6 bases). This CDR3 has 13 amino acids. Trimming took 6 bases from V and 4 from J, leaving 12 bases between them. From germline, CDR1 is MRHNA and CDR2 SNTAGT. CDR3 protein: CASSALGGTEAFF. CDR3 DNA: TGTGCCAGCAGCGCACTAGGGGGCACTGAAGCTTTCTTT.

This chain uses TRBV6-6 with TRBJ2-7, with D unclear. Germline assignment: CDR1 MNHNY and CDR2 SVGAGI (reference sequence). The V end was cut by 6 bases, the J end by 0 bases, with 12 bases between. This CDR3 has 14 amino acids. The CDR3 reads CASRETVNSYEQYF. Here the CDR3 DNA reads TGTGCCAGCAGGGAGACTGTAAACTCCTACGAGCAGTACTTC.

This chain joins TRBV18 and TRBJ1-1; D possibly corresponds to TRBD1 (6 bases). The CDR3 has 14 amino acids. The germline V and J ends were trimmed by 1 base and 1 base, with 7 bases remaining between them. CDR1 and CDR2 (germline): KGHSH, LQKENI. The CDR3: CASSPQGQNTEAFF. In DNA, the CDR3 is TGTGCCAGCTCACCACAGGGACAGAACACTGAAGCTTTCTTT.

V and J are TRBV7-3 and TRBJ1-5, with 12 bases that match TRBD1. The germline V gene encodes CDR1 SGHTA and CDR2 FQGTGA. The ends lost 2 bases at V and 6 bases at J; junction bases unmatched: 17. The CDR3 covers 20 residues. The CDR3 sequence: CASSLVFWGWDRGRFQPQHF. The DNA of the CDR3 is TGTGCCAGCAGCTTAGTTTTTTGGGGGTGGGACAGGGGGCGGTTTCAGCCCCAGCATTTT.

The rearrangement links TRBV7-6 to TRBJ1-1; tentative D call: TRBD1 (5 bases). The CDR3 runs to 13 residues. Looked up from germline, CDR1 is SGHVS and CDR2 is FNYEAQ. V lost 5 bases and J 1 base, leaving 8 bases between the germline ends. The CDR3 spells CASSLQGNTEAFF. CDR3 nucleotides: TGTGCCAGCAGCCTGCAGGGGAACACTGAAGCTTTCTTT.

J is TRBJ2-2 and V is TRBV18, with 10 nucleotides matching TRBD1. Per the germline V gene, CDR1 is KGHSH and CDR2 is LQKENI. The CDR3 spans 16 residues. J was trimmed by 4 bases and V by 3 bases; bases with no gene match: 5. CDR3 bases: TGTGCCAGCTCACCCGACAGGGGGCTGACCACCGGGGAGCTGTTTTTT. It yields the protein CASSPDRGLTTGELFF.

CDR3 sequence: CASRPSSYEQYF. CDR3 bases: TGTGCCAGCAGACCGAGCTCCTACGAGCAGTACTTC. This chain uses TRBV2 with TRBJ2-7; D gene uncertain. CDR3 size: 12 residues. Germline V CDR1 and CDR2: SNHLY, FYNNEI. The V and J ends lost 6 bases and 0 bases respectively, with 6 bases between them.

V gene TRBV6-5 combines with J gene TRBJ2-5; 11 bases are shared with TRBD2. Trimming took 4 bases from V and 5 from J; bases not matched to a gene: 6. The CDR3 is made up of 15 amino acids. Looked up from germline, CDR1 is MNHEY and CDR2 is SVGAGI. For the CDR3, the DNA is TGTGCCAGCAGTTTTAGCGGGGGGGCGCGTGAGACCCAGTACTTC. Protein sequence: CASSFSGGARETQYF.

V and J are TRBV6-4 and TRBJ1-2; D gene ambiguous. Germline V CDR1 and CDR2: MRHNA, SNTAGT. The CDR3 is 12 amino acids. V was cut by 3 bases and J by 5 bases, with 7 bases left in between. Here the CDR3 reads CASSESGYGYTF. In DNA form, the CDR3 reads TGTGCCAGCAGTGAGTCGGGGTATGGCTACACCTTC.

As concerns this clone: This specimen includes other DNA sequences encoding the same CDR3. V usage is TRBV2 and J usage is TRBJ1-2; D might be TRBD1 (5 bases). From germline, CDR1 is SNHLY and CDR2 FYNNEI. The V end was cut by 0 bases, the J end by 4 bases, with 9 bases between. The length of the CDR3 is 14 residues. Here the CDR3 reads CASSEARGSYGYTF. The CDR3 region has the DNA TGTGCCAGCAGTGAAGCTAGGGGCTCCTATGGCTACACCTTC.

V usage is TRBV10-3 and J usage is TRBJ2-6; 8 bases are a match to TRBD1. This CDR3 comprises 19 residues. J gave up 2 bases and V 6 bases, and 15 bases lay outside the gene matches. CDR1 ENHRY and CDR2 SYGVKD come from the germline V gene. CDR3 DNA sequence: TGTGCCATCAGACCCAGACAGGGGCCACCGGGCGCTGGGGCCAACGTCCTGACTTTC. Its protein is CAIRPRQGPPGAGANVLTF.

The chain joins TRBV5-4 to TRBJ1-2; a weak D match, TRBD1 (6 bases). This CDR3 has 13 residues. Germline V lookup: CDR1 SGHNT, CDR2 YYREEE (reference sequence). Deletions cut 3 bases from V and 6 bases from J, with 12 bases between. The CDR3 sequence: CASSSRDNHGYTF. DNA for the CDR3: TGTGCCAGCAGCTCGAGGGACAACCATGGCTACACCTTC.

This chain uses TRBV2 with TRBJ1-5; 9 bases align to TRBD1. Germline trimming cut 3 bases from V and 4 bases from J; bases unmatched to any gene: 1. Germline loops: CDR1 SNHLY, CDR2 FYNNEI. This CDR3 is built from 14 residues. In DNA form, the CDR3 reads TGTGCCAGCAGTGAGGACAGGGGTAATCAGCCCCAGCATTTT. Its translation is CASSEDRGNQPQHF.

V and J are TRBV20-1 and TRBJ1-1, with a tentative D call TRBD1 (5 bases). The V end lost 2 bases, the J end lost 11 bases, and 9 bases lay between the germline ends. CDR3 length: 10 residues. Looked up from germline, CDR1 is DFQATT and CDR2 is SNEGSKA (reference sequence). For the CDR3, the DNA is TGCAGTGCTAGATCGGGGGGGGCTTTCTTT. Translating gives CSARSGGAFF.

This chain joins TRBV6-1 and TRBJ2-4; maybe TRBD2 (6 bases). The V gene lost 1 base and the J gene lost 0 bases, with 19 bases spanning the gap. CDR1 and CDR2 (germline): MNHNS, SASEGT. CDR3 length equals 19 residues. CDR3 amino acids: CASSEGGVRGTLAKNIQYF. The CDR3 region has the DNA TGTGCCAGCAGTGAAGGGGGGGTTCGGGGTACACTAGCCAAAAACATTCAGTACTTC.

The chain links TRBV7-2 to TRBJ2-7, with 9 nucleotides matching TRBD1. CDR3 length equals 14 residues. Germline V CDR1 and CDR2: SGHTA, FQGNSA. Trimming at V came to 6 bases and at J to 3 bases, leaving 6 bases not matched to a gene. CDR3 loop: CASRAGTGNYEQYF. In DNA form, the CDR3 reads TGTGCCAGCAGGGCCGGGACAGGGAACTACGAGCAGTACTTC.